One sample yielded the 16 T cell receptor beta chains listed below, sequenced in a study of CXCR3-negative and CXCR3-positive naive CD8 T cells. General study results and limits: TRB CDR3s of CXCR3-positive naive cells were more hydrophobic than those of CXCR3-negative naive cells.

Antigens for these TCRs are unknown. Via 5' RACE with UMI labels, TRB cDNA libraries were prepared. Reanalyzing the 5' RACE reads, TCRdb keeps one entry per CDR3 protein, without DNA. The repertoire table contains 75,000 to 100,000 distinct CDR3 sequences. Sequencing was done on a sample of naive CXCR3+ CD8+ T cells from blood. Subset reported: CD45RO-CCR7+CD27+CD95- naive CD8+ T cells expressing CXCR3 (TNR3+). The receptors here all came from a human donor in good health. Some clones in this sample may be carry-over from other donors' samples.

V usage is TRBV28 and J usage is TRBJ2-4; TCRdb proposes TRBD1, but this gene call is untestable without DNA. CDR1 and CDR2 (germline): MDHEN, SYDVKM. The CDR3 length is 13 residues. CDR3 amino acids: CASSLGQGNIQYF.

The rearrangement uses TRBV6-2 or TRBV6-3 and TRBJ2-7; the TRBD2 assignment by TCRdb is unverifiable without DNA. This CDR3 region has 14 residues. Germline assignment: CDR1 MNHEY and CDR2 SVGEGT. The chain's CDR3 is CASSLAGQPYEQYF.

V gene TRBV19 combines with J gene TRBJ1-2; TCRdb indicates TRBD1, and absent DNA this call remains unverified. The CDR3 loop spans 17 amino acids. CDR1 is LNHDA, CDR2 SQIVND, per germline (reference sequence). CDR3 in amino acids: CASSNLNHGQGNYGYTF.

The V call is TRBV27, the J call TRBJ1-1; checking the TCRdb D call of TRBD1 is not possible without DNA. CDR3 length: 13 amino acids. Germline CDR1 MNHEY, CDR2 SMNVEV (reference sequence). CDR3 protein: CASSVGTSVEAFF.

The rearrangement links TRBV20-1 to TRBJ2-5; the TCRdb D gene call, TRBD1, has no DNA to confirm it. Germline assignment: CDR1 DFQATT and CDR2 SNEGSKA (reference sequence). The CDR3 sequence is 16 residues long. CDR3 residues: CSARALEGASQETQYF.

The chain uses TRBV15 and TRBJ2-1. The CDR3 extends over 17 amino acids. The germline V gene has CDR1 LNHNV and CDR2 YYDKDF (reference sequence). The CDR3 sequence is CATSRDWEEGPYNEQFF.

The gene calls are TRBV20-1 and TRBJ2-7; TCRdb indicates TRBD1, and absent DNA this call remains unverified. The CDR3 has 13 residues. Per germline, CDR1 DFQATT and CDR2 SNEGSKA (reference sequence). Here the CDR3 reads CSAPPGETYEQYF.

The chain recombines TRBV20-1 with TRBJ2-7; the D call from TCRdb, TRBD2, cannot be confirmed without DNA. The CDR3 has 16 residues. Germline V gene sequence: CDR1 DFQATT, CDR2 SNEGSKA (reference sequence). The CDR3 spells CSASPLLAGTSYEQYF.

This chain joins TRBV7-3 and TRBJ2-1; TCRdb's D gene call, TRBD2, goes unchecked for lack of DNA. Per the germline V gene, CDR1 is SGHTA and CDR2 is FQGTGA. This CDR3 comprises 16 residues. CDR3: CASSLSPSGEYNEQFF.

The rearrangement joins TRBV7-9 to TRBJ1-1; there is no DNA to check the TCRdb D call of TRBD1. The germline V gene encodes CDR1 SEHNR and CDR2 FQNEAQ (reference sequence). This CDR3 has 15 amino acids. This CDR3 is CASSSPTGGNTEAFF.

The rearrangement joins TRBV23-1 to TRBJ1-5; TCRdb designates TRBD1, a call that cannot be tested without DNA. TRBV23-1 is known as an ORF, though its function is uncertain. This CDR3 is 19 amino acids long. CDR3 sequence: CASSCKIGTGASSDQPQHF.

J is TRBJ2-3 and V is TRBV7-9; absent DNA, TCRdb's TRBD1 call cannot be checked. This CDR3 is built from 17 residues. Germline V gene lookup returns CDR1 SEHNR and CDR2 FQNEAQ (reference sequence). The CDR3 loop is CASSLAGRGRSTDTQYF.

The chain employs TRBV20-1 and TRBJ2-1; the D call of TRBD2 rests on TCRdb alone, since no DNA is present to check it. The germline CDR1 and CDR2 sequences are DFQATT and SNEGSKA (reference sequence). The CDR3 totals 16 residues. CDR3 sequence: CSARQLALSSYNEQFF.

CDR3: CSARSGDSDYNEQFF. V usage is TRBV20-1 and J usage is TRBJ2-1; TCRdb proposes TRBD1, but this gene call is untestable without DNA. CDR1 and CDR2 from the germline V gene are DFQATT and SNEGSKA (reference sequence). CDR3 length: 15 residues.

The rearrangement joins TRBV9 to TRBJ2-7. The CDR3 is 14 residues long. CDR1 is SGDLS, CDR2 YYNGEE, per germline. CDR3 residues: CASSLQTDSYEQYF.

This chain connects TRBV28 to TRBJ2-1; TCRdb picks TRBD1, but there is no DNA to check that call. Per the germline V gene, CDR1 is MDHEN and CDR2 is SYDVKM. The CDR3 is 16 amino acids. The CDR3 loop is CASSFWGGNSYNEQFF.